This T cell receptor (beta chain) came from a study of T cells after yellow fever vaccination. At the level of the study: A sort based on CD3, CD45RA, CCR7 and CD95 yielded the EM, EMRA, CM and Tscm memory subsets. Low-cell-number fractions were prepared with SMART-Seq v4 Ultra Low Input. Study-wide results and caveats: Detected again after the booster were most primary-vaccination clones, at about 96% CD4 and roughly 88% CD8. High-abundance clonotypes from the bulk population could contaminate FACS-sorted repertoires.

V was pared by 8 bases and J by 7 bases, with 23 bases between. Germline V lookup: CDR1 LNHDA, CDR2 SQIVND (reference sequence). This CDR3 contains 15 residues. This clonotype was observed at least ten times. MiXCR, applied by TCRdb to the 5' RACE reads, yields one record per CDR3 protein. The repertoire includes 9,500 to 15,000 distinct CDR3 sequences, about 6% of them detected once, and roughly 0.9% sits in the top ten. The genes are TRBV19 and TRBJ1-2; TRBD1 might be the D (5 bases). This receptor was obtained from a man aged 25 to 45 who received the YFV17D yellow fever vaccine. The sample here was PBMCs, either bulk or a sorted T-cell subset (CD4+, CD8+, memory, or dextramer-sorted; not recorded which), taken on the day of the yellow fever booster vaccination. CDR3: CASVASGEGVSGYTF. The CDR3 coding sequence is TGTGCCAGTGTAGCCTCGGGGGAGGGCGTGAGTGGCTACACCTTC.